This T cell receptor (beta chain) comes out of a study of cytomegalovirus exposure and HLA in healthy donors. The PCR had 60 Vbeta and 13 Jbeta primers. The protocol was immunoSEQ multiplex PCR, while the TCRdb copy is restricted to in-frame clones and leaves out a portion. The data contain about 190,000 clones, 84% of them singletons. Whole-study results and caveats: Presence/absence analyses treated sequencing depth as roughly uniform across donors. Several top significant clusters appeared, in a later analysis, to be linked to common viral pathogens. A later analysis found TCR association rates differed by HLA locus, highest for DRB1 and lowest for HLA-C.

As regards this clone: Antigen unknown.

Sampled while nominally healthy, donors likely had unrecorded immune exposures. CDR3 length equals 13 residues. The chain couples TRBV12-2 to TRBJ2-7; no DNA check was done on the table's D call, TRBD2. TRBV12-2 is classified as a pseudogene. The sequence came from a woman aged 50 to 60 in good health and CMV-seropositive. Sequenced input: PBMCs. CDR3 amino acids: CDPPGGNSYEQYF. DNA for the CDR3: TGTGACCCCCCGGGGGGGAACTCCTACGAGCAGTACTTC.